The rows below give T cell receptor beta chains drawn from one sample of a study of blood T cell repertoires in COVID-19. Sequenced by immunoSEQ multiplex PCR; TCRdb stores in-frame clones only, minus some. Of about 180,000 clones listed, around 80% were seen once; the top ten hold roughly 9.1%. The sample taken for sequencing was peripheral blood. The receptors here all came from a woman between 70 and 85 years old with acute or convalescent COVID-19. CDR3s include the opening cysteine and the closing phenylalanine or tryptophan. D genes are given only for firm matches. Clone size appears in some rows only: once, few, many, or a class for an expanded clone.

d_call j_call cdr3_length clone_size v_call cdr3_nt cdr3_aa
NA TRBJ1-2 12 NA TRBV6-5 TGTGCCAGCAGTTCGCAGGACTATGGCTACACCTTC CASSSQDYGYTF
TRBD2 TRBJ2-2 15 once TRBV5-6 TGTGCCAGCAGCTCTGGACTAGCGGGGTATGGGGAGCTGTTTTTT CASSSGLAGYGELFF
TRBD1 TRBJ2-2 13 NA TRBV6-6 TGTGCCAGCACGGGACAGGCCCGTTCGGAGCTGTTTTTT CASTGQARSELFF
NA TRBJ1-2 14 NA TRBV4-2 TGTGCCAGCAGCCCCCAAGACGCGGTTGGCGGCTACACCTTC CASSPQDAVGGYTF
TRBD2 TRBJ2-2 16 NA TRBV28 TGTGCCAGCAGTGCGTTAATTTGGGGGGGGACCGGGGAGCTGTTTTTT CASSALIWGGTGELFF
TRBD1 TRBJ1-5 14 NA TRBV30 TGTGCCTGGAGTGCGACAGGGTTCAATCAGCCCCAGCATTTT CAWSATGFNQPQHF
TRBD2 TRBJ2-1 18 NA TRBV28 TGTGCCAGCAGCATACCGGGACTAGCGGGAGTGAGCTACAATGAGCAGTTCTTC CASSIPGLAGVSYNEQFF
NA TRBJ1-2 14 NA TRBV10-3 TGTGCCATCAGTGAGGAACTGAGGCTAGGTGGCTACACCTTC CAISEELRLGGYTF
TRBD2 TRBJ2-1 14 NA TRBV7-2 TGTGCCAGCAGCCCGCGGACTAGCGGGAGTGTAGGGTTCTTC CASSPRTSGSVGFF
NA TRBJ2-7 14 NA TRBV29-1 TGCAGCGTCGCAGCAGGGGCAGGCGGCTACGAGCAGTACTTC CSVAAGAGGYEQYF
TRBD2 TRBJ2-1 14 NA TRBV5-1 TGCGCCAGCACCCGGGGGGACTCCTACAATGAGCAGTTCTTC CASTRGDSYNEQFF
TRBD1 TRBJ2-1 14 once TRBV19 TGTGCCAGTACCGGGACAGGGGGGTTCAATGAGCAGTTCTTC CASTGTGGFNEQFF
NA TRBJ2-5 14 NA TRBV28 TGTGCCAGCAGTTTTCCAGACAGACAAGAGACCCAGTACTTC CASSFPDRQETQYF
NA TRBJ2-7 15 NA TRBV28 TGTGCCAGCAGTTTATACGGGCAGGGGCCCTACGAGCAGTACTTC CASSLYGQGPYEQYF
TRBD1 TRBJ1-3 17 NA TRBV19 TGTGCCAGTAGTATCCCGGCGGCGGGACAGAAGGGGGACACCATATATTTT CASSIPAAGQKGDTIYF
NA TRBJ1-2 16 NA TRBV19 TGTGCCAGTAGTATTCTTGGGGGGGGCCGGAGCTATGGCTACACCTTC CASSILGGGRSYGYTF
TRBD2 TRBJ2-3 15 once TRBV15 TGTGCCACCGGACGGGGACTAGCGGACACAGATACGCAGTATTTT CATGRGLADTDTQYF
NA TRBJ1-1 12 once TRBV12-3/TRBV12-4 TGTGCCAGCAGTTCGAAAGCAATTGAAGCTTTCTTT CASSSKAIEAFF
TRBD1 TRBJ2-7 15 NA TRBV19 TGTGCCAGTAGTATGGGACAGGGCGGGGGCTACGAGCAGTACTTC CASSMGQGGGYEQYF
TRBD2 TRBJ2-1 14 NA TRBV19 TGTGCCAGCCGTAGCGGGGGGCCCTACAATGAGCAGTTCTTC CASRSGGPYNEQFF
TRBD1 TRBJ1-2 15 once TRBV18 TGTGCCAGCTCACCGCTGACAGGGTTTAGTTATGGCTACACCTTC CASSPLTGFSYGYTF
NA TRBJ1-4 15 NA TRBV4-1 TGCGCCAGCAGCCAAGAACGGGGTTCTAATGAAAAACTGTTTTTT CASSQERGSNEKLFF
NA TRBJ1-1 14 NA TRBV7-3 TGTGCCAGCAGCATACAGGGTATGAACACTGAAGCTTTCTTT CASSIQGMNTEAFF
NA TRBJ2-3 15 NA TRBV28 TGTGCCAGCAGTTTGAATAGCGGACTCACAGATACGCAGTATTTT CASSLNSGLTDTQYF
TRBD2 TRBJ2-1 14 NA TRBV11-3 TGTGCCAGCAGCAAGACTAGCGCCGACGGTGAGCAGTTCTTC CASSKTSADGEQFF
NA TRBJ2-6 15 NA TRBV6-5 TGTGCCAGCACCCCCGGGTCCGGAGGGGCCAACGTCCTGACTTTC CASTPGSGGANVLTF
NA TRBJ2-4 16 NA TRBV5-1 TGCGCCAGCAGCTTGTACGGGTCCCCAGCCAAAAACATTCAGTACTTC CASSLYGSPAKNIQYF
TRBD2 TRBJ2-3 19 NA TRBV3-1/TRBV3-2 TGTGCCAGCAGCCAAGATCGGTGTGGCGGGGGGGGGAACACAGATACGCAGTATTTT CASSQDRCGGGGNTDTQYF